The next 17 T cell receptor beta chains were all read from a single sample in a study of T cell responses to AZD1222 COVID-19 vaccine. Some clones are missing from TCRdb's copy, which holds only in-frame ones; the method was immunoSEQ multiplex PCR. Of under 50,000 clones detected, over 75% appear once; the ten largest clones hold about 5%. This sample comprised peripheral blood, obtained 28 days after the second AZD1222 dose. The receptors originated from an adult who received the AZD1222 COVID-19 vaccine.

The rearrangement joins TRBV19 to TRBJ1-4; unclear D gene. V dropped 2 bases and J dropped 5 bases, with 12 bases sitting between them. Germline V CDR1 and CDR2: LNHDA, SQIVND (reference sequence). The length of the CDR3 is 15 residues. In nucleotides, the CDR3 is TGTGCCAGTAGTATACAAGAAGGGAAGAATGAAAAACTGTTTTTT. Its translation: CASSIQEGKNEKLFF.

The genes are TRBV3-1 (or the pseudogene TRBV3-2) and TRBJ1-1, with 10 bases lining up with TRBD1. CDR1 and CDR2 (germline): LGHDT, YNNKEL (reference sequence). CDR3 length equals 15 residues. The V and J ends lost 4 bases and 4 bases, in that order; junction bases with no gene match: 6. The CDR3 loop is CASSPGTGEFTEAFF. Written as DNA, the CDR3 is TGTGCCAGCAGCCCAGGGACAGGGGAGTTCACTGAAGCTTTCTTT.

The chain is built from TRBV7-6 and TRBJ2-1; D is unclear. Germline lookup yields CDR1 SGHVS and CDR2 FNYEAQ. This CDR3 contains 16 residues. Trimming left V 4 bases short and J 6 bases short, with 19 bases between. The CDR3 sequence is CASSWSENGLGNEQFF. CDR3 coding DNA: TGTGCCAGCAGCTGGTCCGAAAACGGGCTAGGCAATGAGCAGTTCTTC. The whole variable domain, remainder taken from reference TRBV7-6 and TRBJ2-1, is GAGVSQSPRYKVTKRGQDVALRCDPISGHVSLYWYRQALGQGPEFLTYFNYEAQQDKSGLPNDRFSAERPEGSISTLTIQRTEQRDSAMYRCASSWSENGLGNEQFFGPGTRLTVL.

The chain recombines TRBV7-9 with TRBJ2-1, with 7 bases that match TRBD1. Germline CDR1 is SEHNR and CDR2 is FQNEAQ (reference sequence). This CDR3 is 16 amino acids long. The trim removed 2 bases at V and 7 bases at J, leaving 11 bases unmatched. Here the CDR3 reads CASSLFAQGLGNEQFF. As DNA, the CDR3 is TGTGCCAGCAGCTTATTTGCACAGGGGCTGGGAAATGAGCAGTTCTTC. Full variable domain (rest looked up from reference TRBV7-9 and TRBJ2-1): DTGVSQNPRHKITKRGQNVTFRCDPISEHNRLYWYRQTLGQGPEFLTYFQNEAQLEKSRLLSDRFSAERPKGSFSTLEIQRTEQGDSAMYLCASSLFAQGLGNEQFFGPGTRLTVL.

The CDR3 coding sequence is TGTGCCAGCACCCCTTCGGGGGGCGCCTCCGGGGAGCTGTTTTTT. This encodes CASTPSGGASGELFF. The V gene is TRBV3-1 (or the pseudogene TRBV3-2), the J gene TRBJ2-2; maybe TRBD2 (7 bases). Germline V gene lookup returns CDR1 LGHDT and CDR2 YNNKEL (reference sequence). Trimming cost V 7 bases and J 6 bases, with 18 bases left between them. This CDR3 comprises 15 residues.

V is TRBV5-1 and J is TRBJ1-2; 9 bases fit TRBD1. Germline V gives CDR1 SGHRS, CDR2 YFSETQ. This CDR3 comprises 14 residues. The V and J ends lost 3 bases and 3 bases, in that order; junction bases with no gene match: 3. The CDR3 protein is CASSWGDRDYGYTF. The CDR3 DNA is TGCGCCAGCAGCTGGGGGGACAGGGACTATGGCTACACCTTC. Drawing the rest from reference TRBV5-1 and TRBJ1-2, the complete variable domain is KAGVTQTPRYLIKTRGQQVTLSCSPISGHRSVSWYQQTPGQGLQFLFEYFSETQRNKGNFPGRFSGRQFSNSRSEMNVSTLELGDSALYLCASSWGDRDYGYTFGSGTRLTVV.

This clone was counted a few times. CDR3 loop: CATSRGGDNAAGELFF. The CDR3 nucleotides read TGTGCCACCAGCAGAGGTGGGGACAATGCGGCCGGGGAGCTGTTTTTT. V usage is TRBV15 and J usage is TRBJ2-2; possible D gene TRBD1, 6 bases. The V gene lost 1 base and the J gene lost 6 bases, with 15 bases spanning the gap. Germline V gives CDR1 LNHNV, CDR2 YYDKDF (reference sequence). The CDR3 sequence is 16 residues long.

V usage is TRBV11-2 and J usage is TRBJ2-7, with D perhaps TRBD1 (5 bases). CDR3 length: 13 amino acids. With 5 bases removed from V and 7 bases from J, the gap between germline ends came to 15 bases. Germline lookup yields CDR1 SGHAT and CDR2 FQNNGV. The CDR3 nucleotides read TGTGCCAGCAGCATAGGGGTAGTGGGGGAGCAGTACTTC. Its protein product is CASSIGVVGEQYF.

This chain connects TRBV5-5 to TRBJ1-2; D ambiguous. Looked up from germline, CDR1 is SGHKS and CDR2 is YYEKEE (reference sequence). Trimming took 0 bases from V and 8 from J, leaving 17 bases between them. This CDR3 has 15 amino acids. The CDR3 sequence: CASSLGETVPRGYTF. The CDR3 DNA reads as TGTGCCAGCAGCTTGGGAGAAACTGTTCCCCGAGGCTACACCTTC.

This clone was recorded once. The J gene is TRBJ1-2, the V gene TRBV2; D perhaps matches TRBD1 (5 bases). CDR1 is SNHLY, CDR2 FYNNEI, per germline. Trimming shortened V by 2 bases and J by 8 bases, and 15 bases separated the two germline ends. This CDR3 is 14 amino acids long. CDR3 DNA: TGTGCCAGCAGTGAATGGGACGACAGAAGGGGCTACACCTTC. Residues: CASSEWDDRRGYTF.

This chain connects TRBV3-1 (or the pseudogene TRBV3-2) to TRBJ1-2; no reliable D call. The germline V gene has CDR1 LGHDT and CDR2 YNNKEL (reference sequence). The CDR3 loop spans 12 amino acids. V lost 4 bases to trimming and J lost 9 bases, with 12 bases between them. CDR3 sequence reads: CASSPVGGRYTF. The CDR3 coding sequence is TGTGCCAGCAGCCCCGTGGGCGGCCGCTACACCTTC.

The chain combines TRBV28 with TRBJ2-1; D ambiguous. There are 14 residues in the CDR3. Trimming shortened V by 10 bases and J by 6 bases, and 19 bases separated the two germline ends. From germline, CDR1 is MDHEN and CDR2 SYDVKM. The CDR3 nucleotides read TGTGCCACCCTTCCTTATGGGGAAACCAATGAGCAGTTCTTC. As protein: CATLPYGETNEQFF.

J is TRBJ2-1 and V is TRBV4-2; 13 bases agree with TRBD2. V was clipped by 2 bases and J by 8 bases; unmatched bases: 18. CDR1 LGHNA and CDR2 YNFKEQ come from the germline V gene. This CDR3 is 20 amino acids long. CDR3 protein: CASSQPKLVRTSGRSDEQFF. DNA of the CDR3: TGTGCCAGCAGCCAACCTAAGTTGGTTAGGACTAGCGGGAGAAGCGATGAGCAGTTCTTC.

This chain uses TRBV5-1 with TRBJ1-1; D is unresolved. V lost 4 bases to trimming and J lost 7 bases, with 11 bases between them. Looked up from germline, CDR1 is SGHRS and CDR2 is YFSETQ. This CDR3 has 12 residues. This chain's CDR3 is CASSTDTIEAFF. The CDR3 DNA reads TGCGCCAGCAGCACCGACACAATTGAAGCTTTCTTT.

V and J are TRBV27 and TRBJ1-2, with 7 bases that match TRBD1. There are 14 residues in the CDR3. Per the germline V gene, CDR1 is MNHEY and CDR2 is SMNVEV (reference sequence). V was clipped by 5 bases and J by 4 bases; unmatched bases: 7. This chain's CDR3 is CASSPTGLGYGYTF. In DNA, the CDR3 is TGTGCCAGCAGTCCGACAGGGCTGGGCTATGGCTACACCTTC.

CDR3 coding DNA: TGTGCCAGCAGCCCCCCAGGAAATGAAAAACTGTTTTTT. Protein product: CASSPPGNEKLFF. The chain couples TRBV7-9 to TRBJ1-4; D remains unclear. Deletions cut 5 bases from V and 5 bases from J, with 9 bases between. The CDR3 loop spans 13 amino acids. Germline loops: CDR1 SEHNR, CDR2 FQNEAQ (reference sequence).

The chain links TRBV5-8 to TRBJ1-5; TRBD1 is a possible D gene (5 bases). This CDR3 spans 14 amino acids. The V end was cut by 2 bases, the J end by 6 bases, with 12 bases between. Germline lookup yields CDR1 SGHTS and CDR2 YDEGEE. The CDR3 bases are TGTGCCAGCAGCTTACGTCAGGGTAGTCAGCCCCAGCATTTT. Translating gives CASSLRQGSQPQHF. Full variable domain (remainder filled in from reference TRBV5-8 and TRBJ1-5): EAGVTQSPTHLIKTRGQQATLRCSPISGHTSVYWYQQALGLGLQFLLWYDEGEERNRGNFPPRFSGRQFPNYSSELNVNALELEDSALYLCASSLRQGSQPQHFGDGTRLSIL.